The rows below give T cell receptor beta chains drawn from one sample of a study of T cells in localized non-small cell lung cancer. Repertoires were generated with immunoSEQ multiplex PCR, while TCRdb's copy carries only in-frame clones and drops some. The table lists tens of thousands of clones, approximately 83% of them singletons. The sample here was peripheral blood mononuclear cells, taken before any cancer treatment. These receptors were obtained from a man between 40 and 70 years old with stage III lung adenocarcinoma. The CDR3 runs from the conserved cysteine through the conserved F or W. The D gene is left open where the match is weak. Size tells how often a clone was seen (once, few, many) or the class of an expanded clone, and some rows leave it out.

CDR3aa | CDR3nt | j_gene | d_gene | abundance | v_gene
CASSSGTGYNSPLHF | TGTGCCAGCAGCTCCGGGACAGGGTATAATTCACCCCTCCACTTT | TRBJ1-6 | TRBD1 | once | TRBV2
CASRSETPYGYTF | TGTGCCAGCAGGTCGGAGACACCTTATGGCTACACCTTC | TRBJ1-2 | . | . | TRBV28
CASSLGGVGNEKLFF | TGTGCCAGCAGCCTAGGGGGGGTCGGAAATGAAAAACTGTTTTTT | TRBJ1-4 | . | . | TRBV6-1
CASSLGQFYEQYF | TGCGCCAGCAGCTTGGGGCAGTTCTACGAGCAGTACTTC | TRBJ2-7 | . | few | TRBV5-1
CASSEIRLEEQPQHF | TGTGCCAGCAGTGAAATACGGCTCGAGGAGCAGCCCCAGCATTTT | TRBJ1-5 | . | few | TRBV2
CASSYSARGNTIYF | TGTGCCAGCAGCTACAGCGCTCGCGGAAACACCATATATTTT | TRBJ1-3 | . | . | TRBV7-2
CASSILTSGRALSINEQFF | TGTGCCAGTAGTATCTTGACTAGCGGGAGGGCCCTATCAATTAATGAGCAGTTCTTC | TRBJ2-1 | TRBD2 | . | TRBV19
CASSLYPGNTGELFF | TGTGCCAGCAGCTTATATCCAGGCAACACCGGGGAGCTGTTTTTT | TRBJ2-2 | . | . | TRBV13
CARGGTGASGELFF | TGTGCCAGAGGGGGGACAGGGGCGAGCGGGGAGCTGTTTTTT | TRBJ2-2 | TRBD1 | . | TRBV2
CASTLSQETQYF | TGTGCCAGCACTCTGTCCCAAGAGACCCAGTACTTC | TRBJ2-5 | . | . | TRBV2
CAVRLAEGANEQFF | TGTGCCGTTCGTCTAGCGGAGGGGGCCAATGAGCAGTTCTTC | TRBJ2-1 | . | . | TRBV10-3
CASSPPGQSYGYTF | TGCGCCAGCAGTCCTCCGGGACAGTCTTATGGCTACACCTTC | TRBJ1-2 | TRBD1 | . | TRBV10-1
CASSLELGWNYGYTF | TGTGCCAGCAGTTTGGAGCTGGGATGGAACTATGGCTACACCTTC | TRBJ1-2 | . | . | TRBV28
CASSLGGSGSSETQYF | TGCGCCAGCAGCCTGGGAGGTAGCGGGAGTTCTGAGACCCAGTACTTC | TRBJ2-5 | TRBD2 | . | TRBV5-1
CASSLTGSSTEAFF | TGTGCCAGCAGCTTAACCGGTTCGAGCACTGAAGCTTTCTTT | TRBJ1-1 | . | once | TRBV11-3
CASSYQGSSGNTIYF | TGTGCCAGCAGTTACCAGGGAAGTTCTGGAAACACCATATATTTT | TRBJ1-3 | . | . | TRBV6-6
CASSWDRGYEQYF | TGTGCCAGCAGCTGGGACAGGGGCTACGAGCAGTACTTC | TRBJ2-7 | TRBD1 | . | TRBV5-5
CASSPPSTDTQYF | TGTGCCAGCTCACCACCGAGCACAGATACGCAGTATTTT | TRBJ2-3 | . | . | TRBV18
CASSLAGTGRETQYF | TGTGCCAGCAGCTTAGCCGGGACAGGCAGAGAGACCCAGTACTTC | TRBJ2-5 | TRBD1 | . | TRBV7-9
CASSPGRNQPQHF | TGTGCCAGCTCACCCGGACGCAATCAGCCCCAGCATTTT | TRBJ1-5 | . | . | TRBV18
CASSLVQRTNTGELFF | TGTGCCAGCAGCTTAGTACAAAGAACGAACACCGGGGAGCTGTTTTTT | TRBJ2-2 | . | . | TRBV7-9
CASSFYESETEAFF | TGTGCCAGCAGTTTTTATGAATCCGAGACTGAAGCTTTCTTT | TRBJ1-1 | . | . | TRBV6-6
CASSVGSARTDTQYF | TGTGCCAGCAGCGTAGGGAGCGCCCGCACAGATACGCAGTATTTT | TRBJ2-3 | . | . | TRBV9
CASSLDRVGGYTF | TGTGCCAGCAGCCTGGACAGGGTTGGTGGCTACACCTTC | TRBJ1-2 | TRBD1 | . | TRBV6-6
CASSGDGGSYEQYF | TGTGCCAGCAGCGGCGATGGGGGATCCTACGAGCAGTACTTC | TRBJ2-7 | . | . | TRBV5-4